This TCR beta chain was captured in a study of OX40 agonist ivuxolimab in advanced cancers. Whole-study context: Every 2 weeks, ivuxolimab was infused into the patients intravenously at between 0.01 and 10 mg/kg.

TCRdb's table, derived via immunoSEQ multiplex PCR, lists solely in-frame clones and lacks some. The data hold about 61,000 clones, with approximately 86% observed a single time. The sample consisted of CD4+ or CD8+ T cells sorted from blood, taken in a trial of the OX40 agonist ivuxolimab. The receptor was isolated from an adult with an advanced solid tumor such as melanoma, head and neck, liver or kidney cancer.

The CDR3, as DNA: TGTGCCAGCAGTATCCAGCCGAACACTGAAGCTTTCTTT. Amino acids: CASSIQPNTEAFF. The J gene is TRBJ1-1, the V gene TRBV2, with D hard to call. The germline V gene encodes CDR1 SNHLY and CDR2 FYNNEI. V was trimmed by 5 bases and J by 1 base, leaving 8 bases between them. There are 13 residues in the CDR3.